The rows below give T cell receptor beta chains drawn from one sample of a study of blood T cell repertoires in COVID-19. Assay: immunoSEQ multiplex PCR; the TCRdb copy retains only in-frame clones and omits some. The data show approximately 230,000 clones, almost 90% seen once. The sequenced sample consisted of PBMCs or T cells enriched from blood (not recorded which). The receptors originated from a woman in her forties or fifties with acute COVID-19. Each CDR3 is given without its conserved first and last residue. A clone size is listed for some rows: how often the clone was seen (once, few, many), or a class if it is expanded.

J gene | clone size | V gene | CDR3 protein
TRBJ2-7 | - | TRBV6-5 | ASRLAGGSYEQY
TRBJ2-7 | - | TRBV5-8 | ASSLIAYEQY
TRBJ2-3 | - | TRBV9 | ASSVGGAGQGMTDTQY
TRBJ1-3 | - | TRBV28 | ASSTDRGVNTIY
TRBJ1-3 | - | TRBV7-3 | ASSLAPGSGNTIY
TRBJ2-4 | - | TRBV5-1 | ASSLEFGRGSGSKNIQY
TRBJ2-3 | - | TRBV28 | ASSSPGTGDTDTQY
TRBJ1-2 | - | TRBV5-8 | ASSSRDRRDGYT
TRBJ1-4 | - | TRBV7-3 | ASRQSPTGSFEKLF
TRBJ2-3 | - | TRBV5-4 | ASSPPGDTQY
TRBJ1-4 | - | TRBV30 | AWSLGGSRGEKLF
TRBJ1-4 | - | TRBV27 | ASSPNPTGGRHKLF
TRBJ2-1 | - | TRBV19 | ASKNMGLAVYNEQF
TRBJ2-1 | - | TRBV7-9 | ASSRRGMDNEQF
TRBJ2-3 | - | TRBV7-2 | ASSRSGPRVSDTQY
TRBJ1-3 | once | TRBV27 | ASSLSSPGISGNTIY
TRBJ2-2 | - | TRBV19 | ASSGGGNTGELF
TRBJ2-7 | - | TRBV7-6 | ASSLTGSGYRGSYEQY
TRBJ1-6 | - | TRBV6-2/TRBV6-3 | ASSYSVGQALGELH
TRBJ1-1 | - | TRBV10-2 | ATEMGGSTEAF
TRBJ2-7 | - | TRBV28 | ASRPTSGSSYEQY
TRBJ2-3 | - | TRBV7-6 | ASSKQGMNAYTDTQY
TRBJ2-7 | - | TRBV28 | ASSLGTGDSYEQY
TRBJ2-5 | - | TRBV11-3 | ASSLRDRGQETQY
TRBJ2-2 | - | TRBV30 | AWSDRNTGELF
TRBJ2-3 | - | TRBV24-1 | ATSDPAGGTDTQY
TRBJ2-1 | - | TRBV7-9 | ASSLLAVNEQF
TRBJ2-1 | once | TRBV3-1/TRBV3-2 | ASSTQRVYNEQF
TRBJ1-2 | - | TRBV28 | ASSRTALTHGYT
TRBJ1-6 | - | TRBV20-1 | SAMGGSPLH
TRBJ2-3 | - | TRBV24-1 | ATSDLIVPDTQY
TRBJ2-1 | few | TRBV5-1 | ASTDRISYNEQF
TRBJ1-2 | - | TRBV7-8 | ASSLIWGSSYGYT
TRBJ1-4 | - | TRBV30 | ACEGGRGEKLF
TRBJ1-1 | few | TRBV28 | ASTKRERRSVEAF
TRBJ1-1 | - | TRBV18 | ASSPPNAVGGPEAF
TRBJ2-7 | - | TRBV7-8 | ASSLTSGYEQY
TRBJ1-5 | - | TRBV18 | ASSPALVNQPQH
TRBJ1-2 | few | TRBV5-4 | ASSLDRVSYGYT
TRBJ1-3 | - | TRBV5-1 | ASSATGGSGNTIY
TRBJ2-5 | - | TRBV29-1 | SVDGTSQETQY
TRBJ2-7 | - | TRBV27 | ASSLSSGFSSYEQY
TRBJ1-5 | few | TRBV27 | ASSPLSNQPQH
TRBJ2-1 | - | TRBV2 | ASSSGQGNEQF
TRBJ2-5 | - | TRBV5-4 | ASSLETPTPETQY
TRBJ1-2 | - | TRBV5-6 | ASTGTGRGYT
TRBJ1-2 | few | TRBV29-1 | SARLRQGRWGYT
TRBJ1-2 | - | TRBV29-1 | SAMTGGYGDGYT